This T cell receptor (beta chain) stems from a study of blood T cell repertoires in COVID-19. Study-wide background: Spain, Italy and the United States supplied samples that represented acute and convalescent COVID-19. Sources were T cells, B-cell-depleted T cells, or PBMCs; the material itself was cDNA or gDNA.

Study members were between roughly 18 and 100 years old and lived in 24 US regions. Method: immunoSEQ multiplex PCR; TCRdb's copy keeps in-frame clones and lacks some. The data show about 300,000 clones, with approximately 90% seen just once and approximately 1.2% held by the top ten. CDR1 and CDR2 (germline): KGHSH, LQKENI. V shed 6 bases, J shed 4 bases, and the junction held 12 bases outside the gene matches. The CDR3 contains 15 residues. The sample consisted of PBMCs or T cells enriched from blood (not recorded which). The chain has TRBV18 and TRBJ2-7; 7 bases map to TRBD1. The receptor comes from a woman in her twenties or thirties who had recovered from COVID-19. The CDR3 loop reads CASSRKRDSSYEQYF. CDR3 coding DNA: TGTGCCAGCTCGCGAAAAAGGGACAGCTCATACGAGCAGTACTTC. Full variable domain (rest looked up from reference TRBV18 and TRBJ2-7): NAGVMQNPRHLVRRRGQEARLRCSPMKGHSHVYWYRQLPEEGLKFMVYLQKENIIDESGMPKERFSAEFPKEGPSILRIQQVVRGDSAAYFCASSRKRDSSYEQYFGPGTRLTVT.